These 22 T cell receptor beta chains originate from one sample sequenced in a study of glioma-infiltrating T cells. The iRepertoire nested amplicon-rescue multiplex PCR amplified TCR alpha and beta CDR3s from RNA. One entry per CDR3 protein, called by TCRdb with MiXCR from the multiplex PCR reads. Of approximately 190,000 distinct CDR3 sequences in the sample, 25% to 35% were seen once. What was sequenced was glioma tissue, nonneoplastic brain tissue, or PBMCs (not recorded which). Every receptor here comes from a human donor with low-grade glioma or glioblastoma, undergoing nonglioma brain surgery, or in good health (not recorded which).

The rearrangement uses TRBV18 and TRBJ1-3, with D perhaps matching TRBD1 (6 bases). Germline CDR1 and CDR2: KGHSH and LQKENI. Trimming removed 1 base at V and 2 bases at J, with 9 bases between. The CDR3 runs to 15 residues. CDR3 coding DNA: TGTGCCAGCTCACCACGGACAGAAGCTGGAAACACCATATATTTT. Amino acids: CASSPRTEAGNTIYF.

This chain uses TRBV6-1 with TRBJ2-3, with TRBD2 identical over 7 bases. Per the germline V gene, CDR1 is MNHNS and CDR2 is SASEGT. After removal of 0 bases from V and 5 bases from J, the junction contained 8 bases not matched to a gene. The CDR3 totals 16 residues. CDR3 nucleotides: TGTGCCAGCAGTGAAGCGGAGTCGGGAGGTGAAGATACGCAGTATTTT. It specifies CASSEAESGGEDTQYF.

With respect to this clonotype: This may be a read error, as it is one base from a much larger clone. The CDR3 protein is CATSLPAVETGTNEQYF. In DNA, the CDR3 is TGTGCCACCAGCCTTCCGGCCGTGGAGACAGGGACCAACGAGCAGTACTTC. This chain connects TRBV15 to TRBJ2-7; 7 bases are a match to TRBD1. V was pared by 5 bases and J by 5 bases, with 18 bases of the junction left unmatched. From germline, CDR1 is LNHNV and CDR2 YYDKDF (reference sequence). CDR3 length equals 17 residues.

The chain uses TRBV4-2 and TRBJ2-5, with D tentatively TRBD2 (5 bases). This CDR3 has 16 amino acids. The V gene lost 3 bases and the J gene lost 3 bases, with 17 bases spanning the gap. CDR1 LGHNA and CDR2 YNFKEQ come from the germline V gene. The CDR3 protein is CASSQRLGLTKETQYF. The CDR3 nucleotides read TGTGCCAGCAGCCAGAGGCTAGGACTGACGAAAGAGACCCAGTACTTC.

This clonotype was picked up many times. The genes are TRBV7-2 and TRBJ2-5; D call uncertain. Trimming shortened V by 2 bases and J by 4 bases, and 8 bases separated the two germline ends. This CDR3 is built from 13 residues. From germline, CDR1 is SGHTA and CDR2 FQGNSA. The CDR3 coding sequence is TGTGCCAGCAGCTTAATGTTTGGAGAGACCCAGTACTTC. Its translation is CASSLMFGETQYF.

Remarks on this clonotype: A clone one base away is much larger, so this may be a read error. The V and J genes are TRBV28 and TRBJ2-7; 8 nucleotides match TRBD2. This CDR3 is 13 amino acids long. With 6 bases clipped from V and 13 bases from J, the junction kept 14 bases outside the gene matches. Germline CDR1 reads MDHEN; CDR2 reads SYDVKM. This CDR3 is CASRPALTSASYF. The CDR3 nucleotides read TGTGCCAGCAGGCCAGCGTTGACTAGCGCGTCTTACTTC.

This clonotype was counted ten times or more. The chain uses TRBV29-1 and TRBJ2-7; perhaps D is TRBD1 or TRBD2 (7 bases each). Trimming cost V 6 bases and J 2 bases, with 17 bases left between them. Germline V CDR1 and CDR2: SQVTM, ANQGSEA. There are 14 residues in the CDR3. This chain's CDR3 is CSVEKQGTTYEQYF. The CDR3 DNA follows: TGCAGCGTGGAAAAACAGGGGACTACCTACGAGCAGTACTTC.

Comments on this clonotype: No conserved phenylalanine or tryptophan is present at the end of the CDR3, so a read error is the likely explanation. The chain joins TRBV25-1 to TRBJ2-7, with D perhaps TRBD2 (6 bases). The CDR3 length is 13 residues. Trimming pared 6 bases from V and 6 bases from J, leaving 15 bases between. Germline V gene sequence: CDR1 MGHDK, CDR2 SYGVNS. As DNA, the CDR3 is TGTGCCAGCAGCCGATTAGCGGTAGCCGAGCAGTACTGC. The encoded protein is CASSRLAVAEQYC.

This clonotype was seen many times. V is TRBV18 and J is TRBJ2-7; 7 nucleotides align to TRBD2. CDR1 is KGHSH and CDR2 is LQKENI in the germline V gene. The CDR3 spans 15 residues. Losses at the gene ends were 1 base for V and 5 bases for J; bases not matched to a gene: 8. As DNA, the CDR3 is TGTGCCAGCTCACCACTCGACGGGAGGAGGGACGAGCAGTACTTC. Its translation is CASSPLDGRRDEQYF.

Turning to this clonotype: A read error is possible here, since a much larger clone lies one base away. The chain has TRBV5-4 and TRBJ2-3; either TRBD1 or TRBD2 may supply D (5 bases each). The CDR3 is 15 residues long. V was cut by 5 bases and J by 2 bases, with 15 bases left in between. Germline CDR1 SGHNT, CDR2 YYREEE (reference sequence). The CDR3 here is CASRSRGAITDTQYF. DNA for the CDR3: TGTGCCAGCAGGAGTCGGGGCGCGATCACAGATACGCAGTATTTT.

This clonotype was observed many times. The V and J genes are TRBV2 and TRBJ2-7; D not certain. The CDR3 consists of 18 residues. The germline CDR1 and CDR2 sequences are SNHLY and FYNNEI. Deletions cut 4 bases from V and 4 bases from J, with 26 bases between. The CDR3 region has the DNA TGTGCCAGCAGTGCAGGCTTACTGTGGGATCCACGTAATTACGAGCAGTACTTC. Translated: CASSAGLLWDPRNYEQYF.

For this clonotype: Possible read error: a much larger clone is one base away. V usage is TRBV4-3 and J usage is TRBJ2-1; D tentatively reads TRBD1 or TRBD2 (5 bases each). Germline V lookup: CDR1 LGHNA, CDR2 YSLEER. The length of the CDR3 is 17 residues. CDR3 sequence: CASSSSSLGILGPEKFF. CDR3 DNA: TGCGCCAGCAGCTCAAGTTCCCTAGGAATCTTGGGACCTGAGAAGTTCTTC.

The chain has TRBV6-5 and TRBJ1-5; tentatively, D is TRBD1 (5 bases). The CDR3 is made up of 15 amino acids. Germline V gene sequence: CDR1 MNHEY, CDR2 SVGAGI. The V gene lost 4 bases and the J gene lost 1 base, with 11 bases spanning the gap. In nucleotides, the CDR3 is TGTGCCAGCAGTTTTGGGGGACGGAGCAATCAGCCCCAGCATTTT. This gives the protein CASSFGGRSNQPQHF.

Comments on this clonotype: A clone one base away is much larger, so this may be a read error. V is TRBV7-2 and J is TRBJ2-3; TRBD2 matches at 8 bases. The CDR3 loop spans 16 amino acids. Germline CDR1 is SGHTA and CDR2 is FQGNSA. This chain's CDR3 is CASSLWTSRRTDKQYF. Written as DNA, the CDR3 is TGTGCCAGCAGCTTATGGACTAGCAGGCGCACAGATAAGCAGTATTTT.

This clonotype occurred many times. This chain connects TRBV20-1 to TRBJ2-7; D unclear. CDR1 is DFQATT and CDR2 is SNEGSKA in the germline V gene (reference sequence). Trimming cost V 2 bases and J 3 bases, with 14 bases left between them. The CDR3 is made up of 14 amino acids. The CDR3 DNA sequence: TGCAGTGCTAGAAGGGTTGACTCGGGCTACGAGCAGTACTTC. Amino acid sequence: CSARRVDSGYEQYF.

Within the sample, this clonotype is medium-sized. CDR3 nucleotides: TGCAGTGCTAGAAGACAGAACTATGGCTACACCTTC. This encodes CSARRQNYGYTF. The gene calls are TRBV20-1 and TRBJ1-2; TRBD1 might be the D (5 bases). CDR1 is DFQATT and CDR2 is SNEGSKA in the germline V gene (reference sequence). Trimming left V 2 bases short and J 2 bases short, with 6 bases between. The CDR3 contains 12 residues.

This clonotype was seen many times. CDR3 sequence (DNA): TGTGCCAGCAGCTTTCTGTATCAAGAGACCCAGTACTTC. Its protein is CASSFLYQETQYF. This sequence joins TRBV7-9 and TRBJ2-5, with D hard to call. CDR1 is SEHNR, CDR2 FQNEAQ, per germline (reference sequence). Trimming took 3 bases from V and 2 from J, leaving 7 bases between them. This CDR3 is built from 13 residues.

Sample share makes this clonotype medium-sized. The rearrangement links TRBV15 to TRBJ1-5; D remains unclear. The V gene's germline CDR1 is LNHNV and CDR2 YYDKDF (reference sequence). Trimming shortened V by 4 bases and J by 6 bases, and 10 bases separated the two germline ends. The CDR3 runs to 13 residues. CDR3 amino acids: CATSIDSGQPQHF. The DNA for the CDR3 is TGTGCCACCAGCATTGATAGCGGTCAGCCCCAGCATTTT.

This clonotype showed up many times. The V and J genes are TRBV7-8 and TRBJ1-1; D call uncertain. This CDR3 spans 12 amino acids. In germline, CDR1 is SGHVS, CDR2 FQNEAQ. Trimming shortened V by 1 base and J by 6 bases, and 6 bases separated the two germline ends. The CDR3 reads CASSLEVAEAFF. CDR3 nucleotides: TGTGCCAGCAGCTTAGAGGTGGCTGAAGCTTTCTTT.

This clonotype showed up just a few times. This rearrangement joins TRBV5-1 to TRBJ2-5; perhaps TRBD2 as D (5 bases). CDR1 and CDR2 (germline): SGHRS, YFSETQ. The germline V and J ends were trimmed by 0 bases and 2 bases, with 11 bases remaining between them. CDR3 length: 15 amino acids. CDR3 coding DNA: TGCGCCAGCAGCTTGGACCTAGCCGTACAAGAGACCCAGTACTTC. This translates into CASSLDLAVQETQYF.

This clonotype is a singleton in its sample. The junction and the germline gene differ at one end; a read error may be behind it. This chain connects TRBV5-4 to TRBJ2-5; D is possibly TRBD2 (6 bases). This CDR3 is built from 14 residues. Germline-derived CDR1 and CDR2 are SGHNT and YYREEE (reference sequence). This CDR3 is CASSLGRAQGTQYF. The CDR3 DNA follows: TGTGCCAGCAGCTTGGGGAGGGCCCAAGGGACCCAGTACTTC.

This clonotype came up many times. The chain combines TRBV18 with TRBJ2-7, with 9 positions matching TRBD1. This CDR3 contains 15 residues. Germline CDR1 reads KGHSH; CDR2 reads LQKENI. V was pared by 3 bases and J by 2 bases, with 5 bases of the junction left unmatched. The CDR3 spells CASSPRTGVTYEQYF. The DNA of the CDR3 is TGTGCCAGCTCACCCAGGACAGGGGTAACCTACGAGCAGTACTTC.